The 30 T cell receptor beta chains in this list originate from one sample, sequenced in a study of technical replicates of blood from a few donors. Data came from immunoSEQ multiplex PCR; TCRdb stores just in-frame clones and leaves some out. In the table there are some 13,000 clones, about 94% of which are singletons. The sequencing sample was made of PBMCs. Receptors were obtained from a human donor in good health.

The V and J genes are TRBV5-5 and TRBJ2-2; the D gene is possibly TRBD1 (6 bases). The germline V gene encodes CDR1 SGHKS and CDR2 YYEKEE (reference sequence). Trimming took off 7 bases at V and 4 bases at J, with 17 bases between the two ends. This CDR3 contains 15 residues. CDR3 sequence reads: CASDRGQITTGELFF. The CDR3 DNA follows: TGTGCCAGCGACCGAGGACAGATCACCACCGGGGAGCTGTTTTTT.

V usage is TRBV9 and J usage is TRBJ2-3, with D perhaps matching TRBD2 (6 bases). Looked up from germline, CDR1 is SGDLS and CDR2 is YYNGEE. V lost 0 bases and J lost 1, with 9 bases in between. This CDR3 is built from 15 residues. The CDR3 sequence: CASSVVGGGTDTQYF. The CDR3 nucleotides are TGTGCCAGCAGCGTAGTCGGGGGAGGCACAGATACGCAGTATTTT.

This sequence joins TRBV5-1 and TRBJ2-2; D not certain. The CDR3 is made up of 14 amino acids. Per the germline V gene, CDR1 is SGHRS and CDR2 is YFSETQ. With 5 bases removed from V and 2 bases from J, the gap between germline ends came to 10 bases. This CDR3 is CASRVDSNTGELFF. The DNA for the CDR3 is TGCGCCAGCAGGGTAGACTCAAACACCGGGGAGCTGTTTTTT.

The V gene is TRBV29-1, the J gene TRBJ1-1; the match to TRBD1 covers 8 bases. CDR3 size: 13 residues. With V trimmed by 6 bases and J by 5 bases, 8 bases remained unmatched. The germline gives CDR1 SQVTM, CDR2 ANQGSEA. The CDR3: CSVSGQGGTEAFF. The DNA of the CDR3 is TGCAGCGTATCCGGACAGGGAGGAACTGAAGCTTTCTTT.

The chain employs TRBV5-6 and TRBJ2-7, with D tentatively TRBD2 (5 bases). V was trimmed by 0 bases and J by 0 bases, leaving 13 bases between them. The CDR3 covers 16 residues. Germline V gene lookup returns CDR1 SGHDT and CDR2 YYEEEE. Here the CDR3 reads CASSLDAGLISYEQYF. The DNA of the CDR3 is TGTGCCAGCAGCTTGGATGCGGGCCTAATCTCCTACGAGCAGTACTTC.

The chain links TRBV25-1 to TRBJ2-3, with D possibly TRBD2 on 5 matching bases. The germline CDR1 and CDR2 sequences are MGHDK and SYGVNS. V was cut by 3 bases and J by 0 bases, with 13 bases left in between. CDR3 length: 16 amino acids. The CDR3 region is CASSESLALSTDTQYF. Here the CDR3 DNA reads TGTGCCAGCAGTGAGTCCCTAGCTTTAAGCACAGATACGCAGTATTTT.

In this sample, this clone turned up once. This sequence joins TRBV18 and TRBJ2-1; D is unclear. The CDR3 is 15 amino acids. Looked up from germline, CDR1 is KGHSH and CDR2 is LQKENI. The V gene lost 3 bases and the J gene lost 6 bases, with 15 bases spanning the gap. CDR3 nucleotide sequence: TGTGCCAGCTCACCCGCCTTGGTAGATGGCAATGAGCAGTTCTTC. This gives the protein CASSPALVDGNEQFF.

Only one count was recorded for this clone. The chain joins TRBV10-2 to TRBJ2-5; TRBD1 is a possible D gene (5 bases). CDR1 and CDR2 (germline): WSHSY, SAAADI. The CDR3 contains 13 residues. Trimming removed 5 bases from V and 5 bases from J, with 12 bases in between. This chain's CDR3 is CASSWTRQETQYF. CDR3 nucleotide sequence: TGCGCCAGCAGTTGGACACGACAGGAGACCCAGTACTTC.

The gene calls are TRBV7-9 and TRBJ2-3; TRBD2 agrees at 7 bases. The CDR3 extends over 15 amino acids. The germline V gene has CDR1 SEHNR and CDR2 FQNEAQ (reference sequence). Germline trimming cut 5 bases from V and 2 bases from J; bases unmatched to any gene: 7. CDR3 protein: CASSPGGGHTDTQYF. The CDR3 DNA sequence: TGTGCCAGCAGCCCGGGAGGCGGGCACACAGATACGCAGTATTTT.

This chain joins TRBV25-1 and TRBJ1-4, with a weak D call TRBD1 (6 bases). V shed 10 bases and J shed 4 bases, with 16 bases lying between them. The CDR3 runs to 14 residues. The germline V gene encodes CDR1 MGHDK and CDR2 SYGVNS. Written as DNA, the CDR3 is TGTGCCACCACTCCACAGGGATTTAATGAAAAACTGTTTTTT. Translation: CATTPQGFNEKLFF.

This sequence joins TRBV5-1 and TRBJ1-2, with D possibly TRBD1 on 5 matching bases. Trimming cost V 4 bases and J 6 bases, with 19 bases left between them. The CDR3 contains 15 residues. Germline V gene data show CDR1 as SGHRS and CDR2 as YFSETQ. The chain's CDR3 is CASSPGGTRPHGYTF. The CDR3 bases are TGCGCCAGCAGCCCTGGGGGGACGAGGCCTCATGGCTACACCTTC.

This clone was picked up a small number of times. CDR3 sequence reads: CASSFGHNSGANVLTF. The CDR3 nucleotides are TGCGCCAGCAGCTTCGGACACAACTCTGGGGCCAACGTCCTGACTTTC. The V and J genes are TRBV5-1 and TRBJ2-6, with D possibly TRBD1 on 5 matching bases. CDR1 is SGHRS and CDR2 is YFSETQ in the germline V gene. The V end lost 2 bases, the J end lost 0 bases, and 9 bases lay between the germline ends. This CDR3 region has 16 residues.

CDR3 sequence reads: CASSTDYGPYEQYF. For the CDR3, the DNA is TGTGCCAGCAGCACGGATTATGGGCCCTACGAGCAGTACTTC. This rearrangement joins TRBV7-9 to TRBJ2-7; no clear D gene. In germline, CDR1 is SEHNR, CDR2 FQNEAQ (reference sequence). The ends were cut back, 5 bases at V and 2 bases at J, with 13 bases in the middle. The CDR3 runs 14 residues.

The chain has TRBV6-5 and TRBJ1-5; 8 bases are shared with TRBD1. V shed 6 bases and J 5 bases; nucleotides not matched to a gene: 9. Germline V gives CDR1 MNHEY, CDR2 SVGAGI. The CDR3 consists of 15 residues. This CDR3 reads CASRRSDREDQPQHF. The CDR3 nucleotides read TGTGCCAGCAGACGATCGGACAGGGAAGATCAGCCCCAGCATTTT.

This rearrangement joins TRBV29-1 to TRBJ2-2, with 7 nucleotides matching TRBD2. With V trimmed by 7 bases and J by 4 bases, 6 bases remained unmatched. The CDR3 has 13 amino acids. CDR1 is SQVTM, CDR2 ANQGSEA, per germline. Here the CDR3 DNA reads TGCAGCGGGACTAGTATCGGCACCGGGGAGCTGTTTTTT. Amino acid sequence: CSGTSIGTGELFF.

V usage is TRBV2 and J usage is TRBJ2-1; 7 bases fit TRBD2. In germline, CDR1 is SNHLY, CDR2 FYNNEI. The CDR3 is 13 residues long. Trimming at V came to 8 bases and at J to 7 bases, leaving 8 bases not matched to a gene. As DNA, the CDR3 is TGTGCCAGCTATCGCGGGAGAGCTAATGAGCAGTTCTTC. Its translation is CASYRGRANEQFF.

CDR3 amino acids: CASRSEAAGGAGYTF. The CDR3 nucleotides read TGTGCCAGCAGATCGGAGGCAGCCGGAGGTGCTGGCTACACCTTC. The chain links TRBV13 to TRBJ1-2; no definite D call. CDR3 size: 15 residues. Germline loops: CDR1 PRHDT, CDR2 FYEKMQ (reference sequence). Deletions cut 6 bases from V and 7 bases from J, with 21 bases between.

This chain uses TRBV7-3 with TRBJ1-2; 8 bases align to TRBD1. This CDR3 comprises 16 residues. The germline gives CDR1 SGHTA, CDR2 FQGTGA. V lost 5 bases to trimming and J lost 0 bases; unmatched junction nucleotides: 8. CDR3 sequence (DNA): TGTGCCAGCAGCCCAGGGGGCGCGACTTCTAACTATGGCTACACCTTC. The encoded protein is CASSPGGATSNYGYTF.

The V gene is TRBV5-1, the J gene TRBJ1-4; 8 bases map to TRBD1. J gave up 6 bases and V 1 base, and 8 bases lay outside the gene matches. This CDR3 is built from 16 residues. The germline gives CDR1 SGHRS, CDR2 YFSETQ. Written as DNA, the CDR3 is TGCGCCAGCAGCTTGTCGGGACAGGCCGATTATGAAAAACTGTTTTTT. It yields the protein CASSLSGQADYEKLFF.

This chain connects TRBV28 to TRBJ2-7; possibly TRBD2 for D (6 bases). CDR1 and CDR2 from the germline V gene are MDHEN and SYDVKM. CDR3 size: 12 residues. The V end lost 3 bases, the J end lost 3 bases, and 6 bases lay between the germline ends. CDR3 DNA: TGTGCCAGCAGTTTGGAGGGCTACGAGCAGTACTTC. It is translated as CASSLEGYEQYF.

This chain joins TRBV19 and TRBJ1-5; possibly TRBD1 for D (5 bases). Trimming pared 0 bases from V and 6 bases from J, leaving 15 bases between. The V gene's germline CDR1 is LNHDA and CDR2 SQIVND (reference sequence). The CDR3 consists of 16 residues. CDR3: CASSIEGGVSTQPQHF. Written as DNA, the CDR3 is TGTGCCAGTAGTATAGAGGGGGGGGTCTCCACTCAGCCCCAGCATTTT.

The chain is built from TRBV4-1 and TRBJ2-6; TRBD1 matches at 10 bases. CDR1 and CDR2 from the germline V gene are MGHRA and YSYEKL. V lost 2 bases, J lost 0 bases, and 13 bases stayed unmatched. The CDR3 is made up of 21 amino acids. Here the CDR3 reads CASSQMPGQGTKSSGANVLTF. The CDR3 DNA sequence: TGCGCCAGCAGCCAAATGCCGGGACAGGGGACGAAAAGCTCTGGGGCCAACGTCCTGACTTTC.

The V call is TRBV4-2, the J call TRBJ2-3; 7 bases align to TRBD1. The CDR3 spans 14 residues. Looked up from germline, CDR1 is LGHNA and CDR2 is YNFKEQ. V was pared by 0 bases and J by 5 bases, with 2 bases of the junction left unmatched. The CDR3 loop is CASSQDRGRDTQYF. The CDR3, as DNA: TGTGCCAGCAGCCAAGACAGGGGGAGAGATACGCAGTATTTT.

In this sample, this clone turned up once. The chain employs TRBV5-1 and TRBJ1-1, with 9 bases fitting TRBD1. V dropped 4 bases and J dropped 1; count of bases not matched to a gene: 2. Germline V gene sequence: CDR1 SGHRS, CDR2 YFSETQ. The length of the CDR3 is 14 residues. The CDR3: CASSPGQGNTEAFF. DNA for the CDR3: TGCGCCAGCAGCCCGGGACAGGGGAACACTGAAGCTTTCTTT.

V gene TRBV20-1 combines with J gene TRBJ2-3; maybe TRBD2 (6 bases). The CDR3 loop spans 11 amino acids. Trimming left V 6 bases short and J 11 bases short, with 15 bases between. Germline assignment: CDR1 DFQATT and CDR2 SNEGSKA (reference sequence). CDR3 in amino acids: CSAGTSRGQYF. In DNA form, the CDR3 reads TGCAGTGCCGGGACTTCGCGGGGGCAGTATTTT.

V gene TRBV5-4 combines with J gene TRBJ2-1; 8 positions match TRBD2. From germline, CDR1 is SGHNT and CDR2 YYREEE (reference sequence). This CDR3 region has 15 residues. The junction had 8 bases not matched to a gene; V was cut back by 1 base and J by 8 bases. CDR3 sequence reads: CASSLWTGGPHEQFF. The CDR3 DNA sequence: TGTGCCAGCAGCTTGTGGACGGGAGGGCCTCATGAGCAGTTCTTC.

This chain links TRBV19 with TRBJ2-1; 10 nucleotides agree with TRBD2. Germline V gene data show CDR1 as LNHDA and CDR2 as SQIVND (reference sequence). J gave up 6 bases and V 1 base, and 9 bases lay outside the gene matches. This CDR3 region has 17 residues. This chain's CDR3 is CASSIASGGSGGNEQFF. CDR3 coding DNA: TGTGCCAGTAGTATAGCTAGCGGGGGCTCGGGAGGCAATGAGCAGTTCTTC.

CDR3: CASSILPRVPGELFF. In DNA form, the CDR3 reads TGTGCCAGTAGTATTCTGCCTAGAGTCCCCGGGGAGCTGTTTTTT. The rearrangement uses TRBV19 and TRBJ2-2; no clear D gene. V dropped 3 bases and J dropped 6 bases, with 14 bases sitting between them. The V gene's germline CDR1 is LNHDA and CDR2 SQIVND (reference sequence). The CDR3 spans 15 residues.

The rearrangement links TRBV28 to TRBJ2-1, with 8 bases fitting TRBD1. The CDR3 contains 14 residues. From germline, CDR1 is MDHEN and CDR2 SYDVKM. After removal of 6 bases from V and 3 bases from J, the junction contained 4 bases not matched to a gene. This chain's CDR3 is CASRAGQDYNEQFF. The CDR3 region has the DNA TGTGCCAGCAGGGCGGGACAGGACTACAATGAGCAGTTCTTC.

The CDR3 DNA is TGTGCCAGCAGCTCACCTCCTGGACAGGGTGATCCCGAGACCCAGTACTTC. Translated: CASSSPPGQGDPETQYF. The chain carries TRBV5-4 and TRBJ2-5; 8 bases agree with TRBD1. After removal of 3 bases from V and 5 bases from J, the junction contained 15 bases not matched to a gene. The CDR3 has 17 residues. Germline CDR1 and CDR2: SGHNT and YYREEE (reference sequence).